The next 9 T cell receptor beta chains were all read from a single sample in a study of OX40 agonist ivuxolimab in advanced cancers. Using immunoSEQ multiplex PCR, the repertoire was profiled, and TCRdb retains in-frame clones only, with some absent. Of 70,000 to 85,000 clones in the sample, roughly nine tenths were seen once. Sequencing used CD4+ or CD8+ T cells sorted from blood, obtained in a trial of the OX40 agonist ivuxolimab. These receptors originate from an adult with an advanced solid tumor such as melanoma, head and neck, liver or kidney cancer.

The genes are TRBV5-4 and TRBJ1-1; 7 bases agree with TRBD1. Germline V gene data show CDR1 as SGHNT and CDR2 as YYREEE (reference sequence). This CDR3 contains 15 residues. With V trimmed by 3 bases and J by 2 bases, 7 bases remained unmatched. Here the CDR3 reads CASSSRQGFNTEAFF. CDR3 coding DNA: TGTGCCAGCAGCTCTCGACAGGGTTTTAACACTGAAGCTTTCTTT.

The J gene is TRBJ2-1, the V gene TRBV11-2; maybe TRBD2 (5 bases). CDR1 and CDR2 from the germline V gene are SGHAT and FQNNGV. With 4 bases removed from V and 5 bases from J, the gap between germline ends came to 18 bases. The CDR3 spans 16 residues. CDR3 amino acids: CASSSRTRTANNEQFF. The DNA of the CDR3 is TGTGCCAGCAGCTCCCGAACCAGGACTGCGAACAATGAGCAGTTCTTC.

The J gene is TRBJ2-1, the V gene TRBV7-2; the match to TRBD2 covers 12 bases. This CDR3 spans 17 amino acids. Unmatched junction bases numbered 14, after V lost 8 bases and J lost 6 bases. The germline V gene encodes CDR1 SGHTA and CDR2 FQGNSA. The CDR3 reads CASFPGDRLAGVNEQFF. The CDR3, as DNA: TGTGCCAGCTTCCCAGGGGATCGACTAGCGGGAGTCAATGAGCAGTTCTTC.

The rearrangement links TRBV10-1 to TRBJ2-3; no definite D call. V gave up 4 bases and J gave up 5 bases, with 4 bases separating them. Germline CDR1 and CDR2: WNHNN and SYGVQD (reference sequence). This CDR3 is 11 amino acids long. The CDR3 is CASSAEDTQYF. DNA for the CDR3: TGCGCCAGCAGTGCGGAAGATACGCAGTATTTT.

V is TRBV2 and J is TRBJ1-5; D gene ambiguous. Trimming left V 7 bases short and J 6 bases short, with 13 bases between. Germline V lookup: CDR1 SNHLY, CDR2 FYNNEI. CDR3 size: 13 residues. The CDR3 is CASNEGWSQPQHF. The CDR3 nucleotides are TGTGCCAGCAATGAGGGATGGTCTCAGCCCCAGCATTTT.

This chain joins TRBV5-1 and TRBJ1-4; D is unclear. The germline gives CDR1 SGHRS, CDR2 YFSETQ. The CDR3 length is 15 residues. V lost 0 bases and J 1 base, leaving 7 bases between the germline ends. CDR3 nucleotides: TGCGCCAGCAGCTTGGTGCCGGGAACTAATGAAAAACTGTTTTTT. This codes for CASSLVPGTNEKLFF.

This CDR3 is CASSTLGTSGYNEQFF. CDR3 nucleotide sequence: TGTGCCAGTAGTACTCTCGGGACTAGCGGTTACAATGAGCAGTTCTTC. The chain has TRBV19 and TRBJ2-1; 11 bases map to TRBD2. The CDR3 spans 16 residues. CDR1 is LNHDA, CDR2 SQIVND, per germline (reference sequence). Germline trimming cut 4 bases from V and 4 bases from J; bases unmatched to any gene: 6. Combining the CDR3 with reference TRBV19 and TRBJ2-1 gives the whole variable domain DGGITQSPKYLFRKEGQNVTLSCEQNLNHDAMYWYRQDPGQGLRLIYYSQIVNDFQKGDIAEGYSVSREKKESFPLTVTSAQKNPTAFYLCASSTLGTSGYNEQFFGPGTRLTVL.

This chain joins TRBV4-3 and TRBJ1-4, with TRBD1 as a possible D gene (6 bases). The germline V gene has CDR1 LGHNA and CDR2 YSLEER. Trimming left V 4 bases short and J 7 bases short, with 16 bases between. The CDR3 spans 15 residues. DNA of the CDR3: TGCGCCAGCAGCCGGGAGACAGGTGCGGGTGAAAAACTGTTTTTT. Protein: CASSRETGAGEKLFF.

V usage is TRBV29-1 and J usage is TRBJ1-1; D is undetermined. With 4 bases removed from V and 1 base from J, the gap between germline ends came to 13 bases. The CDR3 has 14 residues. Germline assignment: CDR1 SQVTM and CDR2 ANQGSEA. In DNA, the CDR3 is TGCAGCGTTGGAGCTGAGAGGTGGAACACTGAAGCTTTCTTT. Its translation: CSVGAERWNTEAFF. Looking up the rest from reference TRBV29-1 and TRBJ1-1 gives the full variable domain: SAVISQKPSRDICQRGTSLTIQCQVDSQVTMMFWYRQQPGQSLTLIATANQGSEATYESGFVIDKFPISRPNLTFSTLTVSNMSPEDSSIYLCSVGAERWNTEAFFGQGTRLTVV.